This T cell receptor beta chain was sequenced during a study of T cell responses to AZD1222 COVID-19 vaccine. Across the study: It was second doses at about 4 or about 12 weeks that were pooled. Whole-study findings and limits: Only a handful of AZD1222 recipients were seropositive at baseline. Spike-specific TCR repertoires showed rising breadth and depth after two AZD1222 doses. Unmutated variant regions are reportedly the target of nearly half of TCRs that are spike-specific.

A word on this clone: Its antigen is not identified.

Sequencing was performed with immunoSEQ multiplex PCR; in TCRdb, only in-frame clones are kept and a portion is missing. The sample lists tens of thousands of clones; roughly 85% were seen once. The CDR3 runs 15 residues. The V segment lost 3 bases and the J segment 5 bases; nucleotides outside the gene matches: 6. Germline V lookup: CDR1 MDHEN, CDR2 SYDVKM. The chain recombines TRBV28 with TRBJ2-7, with 11 bases identical to TRBD1. Specimen: peripheral blood, collected on day 0 of AZD1222 vaccination. The TCR sequence derives from an adult in good health. CDR3 bases: TGTGCCAGCAGTTTTGATTGGACAGGGGGCCACGAGCAGTACTTC. It codes for CASSFDWTGGHEQYF.